This entry lists 5 T cell receptor beta chains sequenced from one sample in a study of immune evolution from preneoplasia to lung adenocarcinoma. The protocol was immunoSEQ multiplex PCR, while the TCRdb copy is restricted to in-frame clones and leaves out a portion. The sample consists of 10,000 or so clones, about four fifths of them appearing once. The sample consisted of FFPE minimally invasive lung adenocarcinoma tissue. The receptors here all came from a person between 65 and 80 years old with lung adenocarcinoma.

This clone was observed a few times. The CDR3 coding sequence is TGCGCCAGCAGCTTGGCCGGGGGGCTGAGCGAGCAGTACTTC. It yields the protein CASSLAGGLSEQYF. V usage is TRBV5-1 and J usage is TRBJ2-7; D may be TRBD2 (7 bases). This CDR3 spans 14 amino acids. The germline gives CDR1 SGHRS, CDR2 YFSETQ. V lost 0 bases and J lost 6, with 13 bases in between.

Remarks on this clone: A read error may produce the germline difference seen at one junction end. The chain joins TRBV7-7 to TRBJ2-7; D is tentatively TRBD1 or TRBD2 (5 bases each). This CDR3 spans 15 amino acids. Germline loops: CDR1 SSHAT, CDR2 FNYEAQ (reference sequence). The CDR3 DNA follows: TGTGCTAGCAGCTTAGGATTAGGGGACGGCTACGAGCAGTACTTC. Amino acid sequence: CASSLGLGDGYEQYF.

The chain joins TRBV6-4 to TRBJ2-6; D is unclear. Trimming took off 0 bases at V and 0 bases at J, with 3 bases between the two ends. From germline, CDR1 is MRHNA and CDR2 SNTAGT. The CDR3 has 15 amino acids. The CDR3 sequence: CASSDSYSGANVLTF. The CDR3 DNA follows: TGTGCCAGCAGTGACTCTTACTCTGGGGCCAACGTCCTGACTTTC.

The chain employs TRBV29-1 and TRBJ1-2; tentatively, D is TRBD1 (5 bases). The germline V gene encodes CDR1 SQVTM and CDR2 ANQGSEA. V shed 3 bases and J shed 6 bases, with 11 bases lying between them. The CDR3 is 12 amino acids. CDR3 DNA sequence: TGCAGCGTTGATAAGGGGATGGATGGCTACACCTTC. Translated: CSVDKGMDGYTF.

The chain is built from TRBV21-1 and TRBJ2-7; the tabulated D call, TRBD1, remains unverified against the DNA. TRBV21-1 is labeled a pseudogene. This CDR3 contains 16 residues. The CDR3 sequence: CASSLPGQGAAYEQYF. In DNA form, the CDR3 reads TGTGCCAGCAGCCTTCCGGGACAGGGGGCTGCCTACGAGCAGTACTTC.